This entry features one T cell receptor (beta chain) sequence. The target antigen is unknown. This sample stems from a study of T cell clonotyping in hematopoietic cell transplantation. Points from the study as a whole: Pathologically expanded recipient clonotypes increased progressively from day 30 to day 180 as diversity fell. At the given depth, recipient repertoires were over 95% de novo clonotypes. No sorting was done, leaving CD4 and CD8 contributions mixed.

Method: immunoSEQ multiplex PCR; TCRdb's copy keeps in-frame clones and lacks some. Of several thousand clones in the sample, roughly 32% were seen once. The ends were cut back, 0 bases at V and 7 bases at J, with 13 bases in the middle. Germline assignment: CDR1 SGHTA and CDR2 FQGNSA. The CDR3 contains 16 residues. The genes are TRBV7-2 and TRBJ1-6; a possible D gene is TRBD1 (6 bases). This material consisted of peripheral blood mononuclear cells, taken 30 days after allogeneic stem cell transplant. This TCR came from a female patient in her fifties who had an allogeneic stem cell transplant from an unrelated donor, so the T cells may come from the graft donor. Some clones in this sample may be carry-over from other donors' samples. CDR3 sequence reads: CASSLAWGARNSPLHF. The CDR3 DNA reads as TGTGCCAGCAGCTTAGCCTGGGGGGCGCGGAATTCACCCCTCCACTTT.